This T cell receptor (beta chain) came from a study of CD8 T cells in Susac syndrome. The CDR3 is 16 residues long. In germline, CDR1 is SEHNR, CDR2 FQNEAQ (reference sequence). Trimming removed 7 bases at V and 4 bases at J, with 20 bases between. It was with random hexamers that 0.5 to 1 ug RNA was reverse transcribed. Multiplex PCR with immunoSEQ amplified the TCR beta CDR3 across 54 Vbeta and 13 Jbeta. TCRdb used MiXCR to reprocess the immunoSEQ multiplex PCR reads, holding one entry per CDR3 protein. Seen here are 300,000 or so distinct CDR3 sequences, approximately 90% observed once, and the top ten hold 0.065%. Sequencing targeted TCR beta in blood CD8+ and CD4+ T cells. The study used treatment-naive patients who had stable or active relapsing-remitting disease as multiple sclerosis controls. TEMRA cells were enriched by FACS, and CD4+ and CD8+ T cells were negatively isolated.

The chain carries TRBV7-9 and TRBJ1-5; D is ambiguous. This TCR derives from a human donor with multiple sclerosis. Sequencing was carried out using CD4+ T cells from PBMCs. CDR3 nucleotides: TGTGCCAGCAATAACGTATTTGCTCGACGGAATCAGCCCCAGCATTTT. Amino acid sequence: CASNNVFARRNQPQHF.